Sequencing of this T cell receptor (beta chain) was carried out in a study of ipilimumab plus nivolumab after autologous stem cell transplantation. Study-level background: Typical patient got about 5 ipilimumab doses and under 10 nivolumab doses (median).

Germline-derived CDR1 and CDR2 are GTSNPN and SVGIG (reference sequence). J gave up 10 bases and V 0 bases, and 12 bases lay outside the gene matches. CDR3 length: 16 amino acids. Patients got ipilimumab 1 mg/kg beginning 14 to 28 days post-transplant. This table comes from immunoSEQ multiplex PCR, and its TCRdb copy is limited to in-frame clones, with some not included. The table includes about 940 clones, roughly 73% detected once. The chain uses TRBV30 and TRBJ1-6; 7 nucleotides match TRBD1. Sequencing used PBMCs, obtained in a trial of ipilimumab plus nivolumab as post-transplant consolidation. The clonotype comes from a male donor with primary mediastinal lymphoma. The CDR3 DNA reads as TGTGCCTGGAGTGTATACCCCACAGGGGCGCGGTCACCCCTCCACTTT. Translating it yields CAWSVYPTGARSPLHF.